This TCR beta chain originates from a study of response to subunit inactivated influenza vaccine. Study-level findings and limits: A suggestion made by the authors is that each seasonal influenza vaccination recruits few new T cells.

This clonotype has only a few counts. What it binds is unknown. One entry per CDR3 protein, called by TCRdb with MiXCR from the RT-PCR reads. Of about half a million distinct CDR3 sequences in the sample, 25% were seen once. Germline CDR1 is DFQATT and CDR2 is SNEGSKA (reference sequence). Deletions cut 4 bases from V and 4 bases from J, with 22 bases between. The CDR3 consists of 17 residues. The chain couples TRBV20-1 to TRBJ2-2; the D gene is possibly TRBD2 (7 bases). Sequences were derived from CD4+ T cells sorted from PBMCs, sampled around 5 days after vaccination. The clonotype was recovered from a man between 50 and 59 years old who received an inactivated influenza vaccine. In DNA form, the CDR3 reads TGCAGTGCTACCCGAGGAGGAGGGGGGGAGGGCACCGGGGAGCTGTTTTTT. It yields the protein CSATRGGGGEGTGELFF.